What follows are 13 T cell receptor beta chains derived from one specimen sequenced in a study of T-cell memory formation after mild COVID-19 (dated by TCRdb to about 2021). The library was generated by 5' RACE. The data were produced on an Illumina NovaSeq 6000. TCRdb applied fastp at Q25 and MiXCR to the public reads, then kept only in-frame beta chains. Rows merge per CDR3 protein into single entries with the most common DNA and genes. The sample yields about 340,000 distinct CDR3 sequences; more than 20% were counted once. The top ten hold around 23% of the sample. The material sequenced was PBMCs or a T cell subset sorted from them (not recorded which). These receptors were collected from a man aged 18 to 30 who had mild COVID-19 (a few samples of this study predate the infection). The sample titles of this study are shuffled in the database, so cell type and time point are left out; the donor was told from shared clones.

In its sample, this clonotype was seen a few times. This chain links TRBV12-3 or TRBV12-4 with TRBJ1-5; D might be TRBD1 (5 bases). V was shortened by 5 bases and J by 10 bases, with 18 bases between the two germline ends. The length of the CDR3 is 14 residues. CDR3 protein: CASSPLERGTPQHF. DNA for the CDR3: TGTGCCAGCAGTCCCCTGGAGAGGGGAACTCCCCAGCATTTT.

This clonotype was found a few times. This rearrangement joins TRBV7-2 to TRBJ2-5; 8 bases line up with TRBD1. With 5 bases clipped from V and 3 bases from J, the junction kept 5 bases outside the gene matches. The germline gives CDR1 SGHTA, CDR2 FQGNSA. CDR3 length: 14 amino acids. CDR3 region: CASSVDRGEETQYF. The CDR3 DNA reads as TGTGCCAGCAGCGTAGACAGGGGAGAAGAGACCCAGTACTTC.

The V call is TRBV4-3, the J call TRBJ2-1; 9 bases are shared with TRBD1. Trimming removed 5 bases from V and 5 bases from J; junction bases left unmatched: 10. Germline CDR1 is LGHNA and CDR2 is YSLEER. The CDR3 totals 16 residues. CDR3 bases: TGCGCCAGCAGCAAAATGGGGACAGGGAGGAACAATGAGCAGTTCTTC. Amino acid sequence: CASSKMGTGRNNEQFF.

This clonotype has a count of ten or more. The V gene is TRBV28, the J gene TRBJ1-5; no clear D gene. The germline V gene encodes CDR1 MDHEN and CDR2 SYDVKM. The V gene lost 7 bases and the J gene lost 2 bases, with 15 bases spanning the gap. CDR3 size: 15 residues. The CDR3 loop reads CASNLFDGGNQPQHF. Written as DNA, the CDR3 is TGTGCCAGCAATCTTTTCGACGGCGGCAATCAGCCCCAGCATTTT.

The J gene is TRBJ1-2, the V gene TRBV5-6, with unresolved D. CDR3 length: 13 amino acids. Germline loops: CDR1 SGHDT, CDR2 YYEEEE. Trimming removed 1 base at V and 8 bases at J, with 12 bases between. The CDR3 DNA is TGTGCCAGCAGCTTGACGAGGGCCGGGGGCTACACCTTC. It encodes CASSLTRAGGYTF.

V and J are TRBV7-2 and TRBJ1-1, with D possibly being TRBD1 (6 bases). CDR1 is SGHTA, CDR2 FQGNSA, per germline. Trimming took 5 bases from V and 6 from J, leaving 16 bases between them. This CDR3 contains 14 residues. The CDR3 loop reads CASSAGRGGAEAFF. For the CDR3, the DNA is TGTGCCAGCAGCGCGGGGAGGGGGGGCGCTGAAGCTTTCTTT.

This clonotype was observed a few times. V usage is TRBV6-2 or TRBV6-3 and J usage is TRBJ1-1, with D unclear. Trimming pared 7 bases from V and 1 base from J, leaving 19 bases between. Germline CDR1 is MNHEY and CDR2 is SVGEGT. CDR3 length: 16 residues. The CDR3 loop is CASTETTAESNTEAFF. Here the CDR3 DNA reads TGTGCCAGCACCGAGACCACAGCTGAATCGAACACTGAAGCTTTCTTT.

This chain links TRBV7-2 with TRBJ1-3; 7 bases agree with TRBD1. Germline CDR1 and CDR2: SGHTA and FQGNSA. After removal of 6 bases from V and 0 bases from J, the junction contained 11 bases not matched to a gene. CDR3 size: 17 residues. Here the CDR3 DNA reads TGTGCCAGCAGATATACAGGGGCGCTCAACTCTGGAAACACCATATATTTT. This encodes CASRYTGALNSGNTIYF. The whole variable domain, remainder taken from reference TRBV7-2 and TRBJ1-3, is GAGVSQSPSNKVTEKGKDVELRCDPISGHTALYWYRQSLGQGLEFLIYFQGNSAPDKSGLPSDRFSAERTGGSVSTLTIQRTQQEDSAVYLCASRYTGALNSGNTIYFGEGSWLTVV.

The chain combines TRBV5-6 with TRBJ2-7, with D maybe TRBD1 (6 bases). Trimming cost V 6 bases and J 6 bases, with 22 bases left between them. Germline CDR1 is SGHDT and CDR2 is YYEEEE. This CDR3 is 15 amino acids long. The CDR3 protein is CASTHWTARRGEQYV. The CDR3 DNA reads TGTGCCAGCACCCATTGGACAGCCCGAAGAGGCGAGCAGTACGTC.

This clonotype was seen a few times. Here the CDR3 reads CATTRGETTEAFF. Here the CDR3 DNA reads TGCGCCACAACCAGGGGGGAAACCACTGAAGCTTTCTTT. The chain couples TRBV5-1 to TRBJ1-1; 7 bases match TRBD1. The CDR3 is 13 amino acids. Germline V gives CDR1 SGHRS, CDR2 YFSETQ. V shed 9 bases and J 4 bases; nucleotides not matched to a gene: 9.

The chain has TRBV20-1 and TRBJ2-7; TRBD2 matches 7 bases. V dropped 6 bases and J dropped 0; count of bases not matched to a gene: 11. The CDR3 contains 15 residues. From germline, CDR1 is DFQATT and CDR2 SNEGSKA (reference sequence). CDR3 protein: CSAPASGGSSYEQYF. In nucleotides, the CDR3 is TGCAGTGCCCCCGCGTCGGGGGGAAGCTCCTACGAGCAGTACTTC.

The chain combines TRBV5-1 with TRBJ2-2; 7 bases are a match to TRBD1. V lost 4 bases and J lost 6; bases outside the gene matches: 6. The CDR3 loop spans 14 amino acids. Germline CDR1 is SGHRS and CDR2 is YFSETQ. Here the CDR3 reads CASSVQGLPGELFF. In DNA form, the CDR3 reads TGCGCCAGCAGCGTACAGGGGCTTCCCGGGGAGCTGTTTTTT.

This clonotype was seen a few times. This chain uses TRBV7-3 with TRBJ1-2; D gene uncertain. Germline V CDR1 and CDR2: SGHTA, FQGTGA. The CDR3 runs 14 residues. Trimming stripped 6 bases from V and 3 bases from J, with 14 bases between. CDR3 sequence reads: CASSSGGEDYGYTF. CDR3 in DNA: TGTGCCAGCAGTTCAGGCGGGGAGGACTATGGCTACACCTTC.